This T cell receptor beta chain appears in the sequencing data of a study of shared clonotypes between healthy human individuals. This clone was seen more than once but under ten times. The V and J ends lost 5 bases and 9 bases, in that order; junction bases with no gene match: 4. The CDR3 length is 12 residues. Germline V gene data show CDR1 as MNHNS and CDR2 as SASEGT. Measured with immunoSEQ multiplex PCR; TCRdb has only the in-frame clones, and not every one. The sample holds 950,000 to 1,300,000 clones, 70% to 80% seen once. This TCR was sampled from a man aged 18 to 29 in good health. The material sequenced was memory CD4+ T cells sorted from blood. The subset was: CD45RA-negative fraction. The gene calls are TRBV6-1 and TRBJ1-1; 9 positions match TRBD1. The CDR3 coding sequence is TGTGCCAGCAGTCAGACAGGGGGGAAAGCTTTCTTT. This encodes CASSQTGGKAFF.